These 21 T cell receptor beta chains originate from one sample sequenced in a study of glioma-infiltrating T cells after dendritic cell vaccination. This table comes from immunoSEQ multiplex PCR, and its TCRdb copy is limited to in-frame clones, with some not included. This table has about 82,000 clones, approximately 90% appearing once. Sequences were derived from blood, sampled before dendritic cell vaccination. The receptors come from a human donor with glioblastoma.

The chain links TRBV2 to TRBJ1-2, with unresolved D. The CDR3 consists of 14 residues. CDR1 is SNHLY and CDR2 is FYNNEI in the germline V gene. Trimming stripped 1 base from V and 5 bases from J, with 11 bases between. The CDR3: CASSEGAGRYGYTF. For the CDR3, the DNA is TGTGCCAGCAGTGAAGGGGCAGGCAGATATGGCTACACCTTC. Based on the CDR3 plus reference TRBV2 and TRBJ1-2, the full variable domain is EPEVTQTPSHQVTQMGQEVILRCVPISNHLYFYWYRQILGQKVEFLVSFYNNEISEKSEIFDDQFSVERPDGSNFTLKIRSTKLEDSAMYFCASSEGAGRYGYTFGSGTRLTVV.

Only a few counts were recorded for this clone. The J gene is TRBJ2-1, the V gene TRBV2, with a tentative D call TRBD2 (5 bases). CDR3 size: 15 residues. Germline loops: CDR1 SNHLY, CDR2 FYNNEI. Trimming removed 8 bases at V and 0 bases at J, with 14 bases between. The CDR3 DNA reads TGTGCCAGCCCCGGGGAAGGGAGCTCCTACAATGAGCAGTTCTTC. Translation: CASPGEGSSYNEQFF.

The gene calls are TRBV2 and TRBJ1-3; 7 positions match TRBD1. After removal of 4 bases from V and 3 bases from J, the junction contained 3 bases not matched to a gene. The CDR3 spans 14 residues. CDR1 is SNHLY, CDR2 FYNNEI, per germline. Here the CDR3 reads CASSVTGVGNTIYF. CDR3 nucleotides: TGTGCCAGCAGTGTTACAGGGGTTGGAAACACCATATATTTT.

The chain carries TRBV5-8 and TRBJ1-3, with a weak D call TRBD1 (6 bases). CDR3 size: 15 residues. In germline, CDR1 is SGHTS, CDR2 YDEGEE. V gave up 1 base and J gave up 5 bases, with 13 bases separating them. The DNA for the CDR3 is TGTGCCAGCAGCTTGCCAGGGGATTATCGAAACACCATATATTTT. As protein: CASSLPGDYRNTIYF.

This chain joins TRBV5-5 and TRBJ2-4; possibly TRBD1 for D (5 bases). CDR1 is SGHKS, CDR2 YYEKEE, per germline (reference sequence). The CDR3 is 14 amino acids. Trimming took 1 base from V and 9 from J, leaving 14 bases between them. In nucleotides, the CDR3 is TGTGCCAGCAGCTTGCTGGTCTATGGGGCCATTCAGTACTTC. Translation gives CASSLLVYGAIQYF.

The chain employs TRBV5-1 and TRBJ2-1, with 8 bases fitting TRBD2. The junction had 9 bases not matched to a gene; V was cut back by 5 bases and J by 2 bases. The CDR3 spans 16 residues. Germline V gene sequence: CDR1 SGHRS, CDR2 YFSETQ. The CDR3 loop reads CASRSPGRAAYNEQFF. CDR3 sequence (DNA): TGCGCCAGCAGATCCCCCGGGAGGGCGGCCTACAATGAGCAGTTCTTC.

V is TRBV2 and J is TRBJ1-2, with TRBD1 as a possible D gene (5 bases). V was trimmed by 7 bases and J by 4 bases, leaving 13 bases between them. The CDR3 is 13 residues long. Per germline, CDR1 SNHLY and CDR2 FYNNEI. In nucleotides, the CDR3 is TGTGCCAGCATTGGGGGGATCGGCTATGGCTACACCTTC. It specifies CASIGGIGYGYTF.

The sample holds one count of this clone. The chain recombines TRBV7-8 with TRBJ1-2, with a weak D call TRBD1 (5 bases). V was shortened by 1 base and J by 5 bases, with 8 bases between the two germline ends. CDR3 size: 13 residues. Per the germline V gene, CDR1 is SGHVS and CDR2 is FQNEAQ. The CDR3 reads CASSLVQGYGYTF. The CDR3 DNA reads TGTGCCAGCAGCTTAGTTCAGGGATATGGCTACACCTTC.

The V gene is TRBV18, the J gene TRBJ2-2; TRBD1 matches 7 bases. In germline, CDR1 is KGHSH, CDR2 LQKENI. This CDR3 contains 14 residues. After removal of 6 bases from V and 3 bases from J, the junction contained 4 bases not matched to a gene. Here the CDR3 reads CASSTGQHTGELFF. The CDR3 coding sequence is TGTGCCAGCTCCACGGGACAGCACACCGGGGAGCTGTTTTTT.

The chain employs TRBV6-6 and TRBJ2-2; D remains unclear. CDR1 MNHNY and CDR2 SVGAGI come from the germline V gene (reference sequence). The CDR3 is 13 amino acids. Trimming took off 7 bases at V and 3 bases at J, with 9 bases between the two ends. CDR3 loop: CASKGADTGELFF. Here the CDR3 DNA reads TGTGCCAGCAAAGGCGCGGACACCGGGGAGCTGTTTTTT.

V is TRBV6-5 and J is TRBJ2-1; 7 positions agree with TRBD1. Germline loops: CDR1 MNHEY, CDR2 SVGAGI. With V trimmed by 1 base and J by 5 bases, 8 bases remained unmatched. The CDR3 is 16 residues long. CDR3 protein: CASSYFPRDRDNEQFF. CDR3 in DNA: TGTGCCAGCAGTTACTTTCCCAGAGACAGGGACAATGAGCAGTTCTTC.

The CDR3 protein is CASSEGRNYGYTF. The CDR3 DNA reads as TGTGCCAGCAGTGAAGGGAGGAACTATGGCTACACCTTC. The chain carries TRBV2 and TRBJ1-2; no clear D gene. This CDR3 has 13 residues. Per germline, CDR1 SNHLY and CDR2 FYNNEI. V was shortened by 1 base and J by 2 bases, with 5 bases between the two germline ends.

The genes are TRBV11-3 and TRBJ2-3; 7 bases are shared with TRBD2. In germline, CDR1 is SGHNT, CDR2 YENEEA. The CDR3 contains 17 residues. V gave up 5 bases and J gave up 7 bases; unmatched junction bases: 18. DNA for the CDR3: TGTGCCAGCAGCCCGCCGTTTTGGCGGGAGAGGGTGAATACGCAGTATTTT. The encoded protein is CASSPPFWRERVNTQYF. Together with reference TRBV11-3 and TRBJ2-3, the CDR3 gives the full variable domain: EAGVVQSPRYKIIEKKQPVAFWCNPISGHNTLYWYLQNLGQGPELLIRYENEEAVDDSQLPKDRFSAERLKGVDSTLKIQPAELGDSAVYLCASSPPFWRERVNTQYFGPGTRLTVL.

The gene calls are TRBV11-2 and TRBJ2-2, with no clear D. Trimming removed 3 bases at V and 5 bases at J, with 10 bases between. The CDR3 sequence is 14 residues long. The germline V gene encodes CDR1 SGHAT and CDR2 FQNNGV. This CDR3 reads CASSLRQLTGELFF. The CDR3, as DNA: TGTGCCAGCAGCTTGAGGCAGTTGACCGGGGAGCTGTTTTTT.

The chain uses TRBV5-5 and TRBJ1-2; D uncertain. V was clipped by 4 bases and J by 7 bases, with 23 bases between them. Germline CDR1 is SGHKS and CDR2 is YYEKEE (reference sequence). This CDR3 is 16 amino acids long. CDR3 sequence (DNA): TGTGCCAGCAGCGGCGGCGCGGCGTCACCCCTAAGTGGCTACACCTTC. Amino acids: CASSGGAASPLSGYTF.

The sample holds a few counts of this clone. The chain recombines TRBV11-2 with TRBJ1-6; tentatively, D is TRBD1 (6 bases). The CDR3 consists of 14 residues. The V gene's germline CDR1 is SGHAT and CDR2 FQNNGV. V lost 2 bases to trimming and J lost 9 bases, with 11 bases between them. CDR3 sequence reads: CASSLYRVSSPLHF. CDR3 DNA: TGTGCCAGCAGCTTATACAGGGTATCTTCACCCCTCCACTTT.

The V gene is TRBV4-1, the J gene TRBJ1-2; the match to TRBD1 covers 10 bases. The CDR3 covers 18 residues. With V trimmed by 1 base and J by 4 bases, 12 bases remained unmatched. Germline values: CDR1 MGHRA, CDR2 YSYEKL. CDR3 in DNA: TGCGCCAGCAGCCAAGCCCCGGGAGGGACAGGGGAATCCTATGGCTACACCTTC. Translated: CASSQAPGGTGESYGYTF.

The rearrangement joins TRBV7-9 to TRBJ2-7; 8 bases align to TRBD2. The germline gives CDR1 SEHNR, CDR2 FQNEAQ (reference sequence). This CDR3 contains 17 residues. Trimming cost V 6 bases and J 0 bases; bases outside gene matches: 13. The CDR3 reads CASSPSLGLGYSYEQYF. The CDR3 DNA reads TGTGCCAGCAGTCCATCCCTGGGACTAGGCTACTCCTACGAGCAGTACTTC.

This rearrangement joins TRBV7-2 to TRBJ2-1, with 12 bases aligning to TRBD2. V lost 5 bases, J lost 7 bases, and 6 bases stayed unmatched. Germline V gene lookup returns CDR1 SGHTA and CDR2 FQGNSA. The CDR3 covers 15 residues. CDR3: CASSPTSGSVNEQFF. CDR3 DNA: TGTGCCAGCAGCCCGACTAGCGGGAGTGTTAATGAGCAGTTCTTC.

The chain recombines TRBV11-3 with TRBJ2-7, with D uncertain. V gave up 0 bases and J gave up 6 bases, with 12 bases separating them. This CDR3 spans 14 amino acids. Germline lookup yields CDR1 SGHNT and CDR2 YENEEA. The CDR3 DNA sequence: TGTGCCAGCAGCTTAGACTATGTGGTTGGCGAGCAGTACTTC. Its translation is CASSLDYVVGEQYF.

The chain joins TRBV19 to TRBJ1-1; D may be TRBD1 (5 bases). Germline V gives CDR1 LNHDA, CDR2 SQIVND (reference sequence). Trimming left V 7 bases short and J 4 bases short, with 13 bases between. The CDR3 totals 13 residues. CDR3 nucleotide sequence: TGTGCCAGTATTGGGAAGGGGCCCACTGAAGCTTTCTTT. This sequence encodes CASIGKGPTEAFF.